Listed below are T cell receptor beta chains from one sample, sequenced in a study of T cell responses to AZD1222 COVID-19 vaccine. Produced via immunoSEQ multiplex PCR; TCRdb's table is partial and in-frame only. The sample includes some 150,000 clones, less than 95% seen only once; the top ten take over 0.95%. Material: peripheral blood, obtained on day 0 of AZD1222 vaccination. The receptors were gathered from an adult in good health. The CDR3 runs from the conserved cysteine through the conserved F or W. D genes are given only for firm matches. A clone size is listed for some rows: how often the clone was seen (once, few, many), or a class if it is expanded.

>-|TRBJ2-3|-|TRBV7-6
CASSLVGTDTQYF
TGTGCCAGCAGCTTAGTGGGCACAGATACGCAGTATTTT
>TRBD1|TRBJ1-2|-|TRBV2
CASGTVQNYGYTF
TGTGCCAGCGGGACAGTCCAAAACTATGGCTACACCTTC
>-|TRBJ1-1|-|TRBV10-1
CASSYNRVTEAFF
TGCGCCAGCAGTTATAACAGGGTTACTGAAGCTTTCTTT
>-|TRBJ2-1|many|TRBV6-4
CASSVDEEAYNEQFF
TGTGCCAGCAGTGTAGACGAAGAGGCCTACAATGAGCAGTTCTTC
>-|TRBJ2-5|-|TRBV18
CASSLGSNQETQYF
TGTGCCAGCTCCCTCGGGTCCAACCAAGAGACCCAGTACTTC
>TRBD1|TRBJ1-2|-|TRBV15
CATSGDGRQGASYGYTF
TGTGCCACCAGCGGGGATGGGAGACAGGGGGCGAGTTATGGCTACACCTTC
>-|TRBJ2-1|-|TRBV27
CASSYSGSSYNEQFF
TGTGCCAGCAGTTATAGCGGAAGCTCCTACAATGAGCAGTTCTTC
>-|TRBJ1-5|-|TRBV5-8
CASSLGQSNQPQHF
TGTGCCAGCAGCTTAGGACAGTCAAATCAGCCCCAGCATTTT
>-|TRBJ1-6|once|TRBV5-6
CASSWGGRLNSPLHF
TGTGCCAGCAGCTGGGGTGGGAGGCTCAATTCACCCCTCCACTTT
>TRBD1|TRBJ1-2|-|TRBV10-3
CAITGQGANYGYTF
TGTGCCATCACAGGACAGGGGGCTAACTATGGCTACACCTTC